This is a list of T cell receptor beta chains from one sample in a study of shared clonotypes between healthy human individuals. Sequencing used immunoSEQ multiplex PCR; TCRdb keeps in-frame clones, though not all of them. Among under 1 million clones listed, over 90% were seen once. Material: naive CD8+ T cells sorted from blood. These receptors were collected from a man aged 25 to 45 in good health. The CDR3 runs from the conserved cysteine through the conserved F or W. A D gene is named only where the DNA matches it firmly. Clone size is not always given. Where it is, it says once, few, many or a class for expanded clones.

D gene	V gene	J gene	clone size	CDR3 DNA	CDR3 protein
.	TRBV7-8	TRBJ1-1	.	TGTGCCAGCAGCTTAGCCCCCGGGGAAAACACTGAAGCTTTCTTT	CASSLAPGENTEAFF
TRBD2	TRBV6-5	TRBJ2-1	once	TGTGCCAGCAGTTACAGGCGGGAGGGCCGGAATGAGCAGTTCTTC	CASSYRREGRNEQFF
.	TRBV25-1	TRBJ2-2	.	TGTGCCAGCACCTCGACAGAACCTTCGAACACCGGGGAGCTGTTTTTT	CASTSTEPSNTGELFF
TRBD2	TRBV29-1	TRBJ2-7	.	TGCAGCGTTGGAACTAGCGGGAGTGTCAGCTACGAGCAGTACTTC	CSVGTSGSVSYEQYF
TRBD1	TRBV27	TRBJ2-7	.	TGTGCCAGCAGTTTATCGAAGACAGGGGCCGTGCTCTACGAGCAGTACTTC	CASSLSKTGAVLYEQYF
TRBD1	TRBV2	TRBJ1-1	few	TGTGCCAGCAGGGGGACAGCTGAAGCTTTCTTT	CASRGTAEAFF
TRBD2	TRBV27	TRBJ2-1	.	TGTGCCAGCAGTCCCATGTCTGGGGAGGGCGCTCCCAATGAGCAGTTCTTC	CASSPMSGEGAPNEQFF
.	TRBV28	TRBJ2-5	.	TGTGCCAGCAGTTTATTCAGCGAAGAGACCCAGTACTTC	CASSLFSEETQYF
.	TRBV28	TRBJ2-1	.	TGTGCCAGCAGCCCTTCCGGAGTTTGGAATGAGCAGTTCTTC	CASSPSGVWNEQFF
.	TRBV29-1	TRBJ1-4	.	TGCAGCGTTGATGGGGGCCCGACTAATGAAAAACTGTTTTTT	CSVDGGPTNEKLFF
.	TRBV27	TRBJ2-5	.	TGTGCCAGCAATAGGGCAGGATGGTCGGGTCGGGAGACCCAGTACTTC	CASNRAGWSGRETQYF
TRBD1	TRBV7-8	TRBJ2-2	.	TGTGCCAGCAGCTTGGGACAGGCGAACACCGGGGAGCTGTTTTTT	CASSLGQANTGELFF
.	TRBV19	TRBJ2-7	.	TGTGCCAGTAGTATCGTTGATCCAGATGGAGAGCAGTACTTC	CASSIVDPDGEQYF
TRBD2	TRBV27	TRBJ2-1	.	TGTGCCAGCAGTAGCGGGACTAGCGGGAGTTTGGAGTACAATGAGCAGTTCTTC	CASSSGTSGSLEYNEQFF
TRBD1	TRBV28	TRBJ1-1	.	TGTGCCAGCAGTTTCGGGACAGGGCCTGACACTGAAGCTTTCTTT	CASSFGTGPDTEAFF
.	TRBV11-2	TRBJ2-1	once	TGTGCCAGCAGCCGACCAGACAATGAGCAGTTCTTC	CASSRPDNEQFF
TRBD2	TRBV7-8	TRBJ2-1	.	TGTGCCAGCAGCGGGACTAGCGGAAACAATGAGCAGTTCTTC	CASSGTSGNNEQFF
TRBD1	TRBV5-1	TRBJ2-3	.	TGCGCCAGCATGCCGAGGGGACAGGGGTTCACAGATACGCAGTATTTT	CASMPRGQGFTDTQYF
TRBD2	TRBV29-1	TRBJ2-2	.	TGCAGCGTTGAAGATCGCTCGATTAGCGGGGGAGACACCGGGGAGCTGTTTTTT	CSVEDRSISGGDTGELFF
.	TRBV4-1	TRBJ2-7	.	TGCGCCAGCAGCCCTCAACTTCAGGTCTACGAGCAGTACTTC	CASSPQLQVYEQYF
TRBD1	TRBV28	TRBJ1-1	.	TGTGCCAGCAGTCAGGGGGCGAACACTGAAGCTTTCTTT	CASSQGANTEAFF
.	TRBV9	TRBJ2-2	.	TGTGCCAGCAGCGTAGATAGCGGGGAGCTGTTTTTT	CASSVDSGELFF
TRBD1	TRBV28	TRBJ1-2	.	TGTGCCAGCAGTTTATTGCAGCCCGACAGGGTCTATGGCTACACCTTC	CASSLLQPDRVYGYTF
.	TRBV11-2	TRBJ1-1	.	TGTGCCTGCGGCGGGGGGGCGTGGACTGAAGCTTTCTTT	CACGGGAWTEAFF
.	TRBV6-1	TRBJ2-7	.	TGTGCCAGCAGTGTTTCTAGCGCCTCCTACGAGCAGTACTTC	CASSVSSASYEQYF
.	TRBV5-1	TRBJ1-1	.	TGCGCCAGCAGCTTGTCGGGATACCCTTTGAACACTGAAGCTTTCTTT	CASSLSGYPLNTEAFF
.	TRBV28	TRBJ2-6	.	TGTGCCAGCAGTACGAAGCTAAGGGGTTGGGCCAACGTCCTGACTTTC	CASSTKLRGWANVLTF
TRBD2	TRBV5-1	TRBJ2-1	.	TGCGCCAGCAGCTTGGTAGCGGGAGATGGGGGCCCTTTCTACAATGAGCAGTTCTTC	CASSLVAGDGGPFYNEQFF
TRBD1	TRBV7-9	TRBJ2-1	few	TGTGCCAGCAGCCCACCGGGACAGGCGTACAATGAGCAGTTCTTC	CASSPPGQAYNEQFF
TRBD1	TRBV7-2	TRBJ1-1	.	TGTGCCAGCAGCACCGGGACAGGATTGAACACTGAAGCTTTCTTT	CASSTGTGLNTEAFF
TRBD1	TRBV10-2	TRBJ2-1	.	TGCGCCAGCAGTTGGACAGGGGAAGGCAATGAGCAGTTCTTC	CASSWTGEGNEQFF
TRBD2	TRBV7-2	TRBJ2-7	.	TGTGCCAGCAGCCCGGGACTAGCGGGGCCTGATTACGAGCAGTACTTC	CASSPGLAGPDYEQYF
TRBD1	TRBV27	TRBJ2-1	.	TGTGCCAGCAGTTTATCTAGGACAGGGAGTTACAATGAGCAGTTCTTC	CASSLSRTGSYNEQFF